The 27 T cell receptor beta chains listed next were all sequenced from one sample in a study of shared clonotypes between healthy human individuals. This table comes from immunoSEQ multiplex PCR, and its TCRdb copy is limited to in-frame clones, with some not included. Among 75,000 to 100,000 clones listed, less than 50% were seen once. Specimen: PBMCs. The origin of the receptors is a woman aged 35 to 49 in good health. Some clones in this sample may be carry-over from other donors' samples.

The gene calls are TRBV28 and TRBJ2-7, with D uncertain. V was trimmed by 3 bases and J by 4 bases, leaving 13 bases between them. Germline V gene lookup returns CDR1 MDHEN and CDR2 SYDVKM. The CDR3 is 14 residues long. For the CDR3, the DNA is TGTGCCAGCAGTTTGTCGCAGGCCTTTTACGAGCAGTACTTC. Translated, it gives CASSLSQAFYEQYF.

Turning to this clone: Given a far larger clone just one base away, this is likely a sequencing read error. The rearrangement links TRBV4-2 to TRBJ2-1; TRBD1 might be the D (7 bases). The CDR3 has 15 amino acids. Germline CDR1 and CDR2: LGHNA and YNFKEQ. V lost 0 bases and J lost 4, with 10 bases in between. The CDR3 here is CASSQDQGGYNEQFF. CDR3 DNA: TGTGCCAGCAGCCAAGACCAGGGGGGATACAATGAGCAGTTCTTC.

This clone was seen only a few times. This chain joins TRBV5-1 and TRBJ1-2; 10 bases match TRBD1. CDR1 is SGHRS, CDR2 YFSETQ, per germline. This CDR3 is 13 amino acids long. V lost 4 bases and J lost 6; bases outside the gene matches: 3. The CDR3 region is CASSTGTGDGYTF. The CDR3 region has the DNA TGCGCCAGCAGCACCGGGACAGGGGATGGCTACACCTTC.

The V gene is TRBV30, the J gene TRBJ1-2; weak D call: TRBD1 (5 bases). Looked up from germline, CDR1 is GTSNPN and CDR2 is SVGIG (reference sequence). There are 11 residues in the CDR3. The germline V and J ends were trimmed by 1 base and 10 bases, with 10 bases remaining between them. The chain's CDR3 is CAWSEPTVYTF. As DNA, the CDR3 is TGTGCCTGGAGTGAGCCGACAGTCTACACCTTC.

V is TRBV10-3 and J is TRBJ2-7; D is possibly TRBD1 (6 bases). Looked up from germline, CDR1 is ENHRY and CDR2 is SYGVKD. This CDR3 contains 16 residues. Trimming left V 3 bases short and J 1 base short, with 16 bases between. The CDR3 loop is CAISDHLGQGSYEQYF. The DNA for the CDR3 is TGTGCCATCAGTGATCATTTGGGGCAGGGGTCCTACGAGCAGTACTTC.

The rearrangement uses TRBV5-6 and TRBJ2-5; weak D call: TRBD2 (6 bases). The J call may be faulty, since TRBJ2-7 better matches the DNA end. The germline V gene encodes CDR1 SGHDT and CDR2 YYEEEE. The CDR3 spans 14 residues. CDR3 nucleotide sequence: TGTGCCAGCAGCTTGGGTCCTAGTAGCGGCGAGCAGTACTTC. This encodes CASSLGPSSGEQYF.

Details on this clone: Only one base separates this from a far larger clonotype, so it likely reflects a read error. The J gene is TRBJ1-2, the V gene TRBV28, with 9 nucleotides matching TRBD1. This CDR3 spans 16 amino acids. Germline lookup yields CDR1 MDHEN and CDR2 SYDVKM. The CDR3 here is CAGSNYVEQGAGGYTF. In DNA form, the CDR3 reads TGTGCCGGCAGCAACTACGTCGAACAGGGGGCCGGTGGCTACACCTTC.

CDR3 amino acids: CAWSGWPNGEEKLFF. The CDR3 DNA follows: TGTGCCTGGAGTGGGTGGCCGAACGGGGAGGAAAAACTGTTTTTT. V is TRBV30 and J is TRBJ1-4; unclear D gene. Looked up from germline, CDR1 is GTSNPN and CDR2 is SVGIG (reference sequence). The CDR3 length is 15 residues. V was shortened by 1 base and J by 8 bases, with 17 bases between the two germline ends.

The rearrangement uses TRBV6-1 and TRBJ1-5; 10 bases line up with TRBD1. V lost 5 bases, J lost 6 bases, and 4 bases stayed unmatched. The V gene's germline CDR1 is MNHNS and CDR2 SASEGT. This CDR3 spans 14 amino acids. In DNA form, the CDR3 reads TGTGCCAGCAGTTGGGACAGGGGTGCTCAGCCCCAGCATTTT. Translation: CASSWDRGAQPQHF.

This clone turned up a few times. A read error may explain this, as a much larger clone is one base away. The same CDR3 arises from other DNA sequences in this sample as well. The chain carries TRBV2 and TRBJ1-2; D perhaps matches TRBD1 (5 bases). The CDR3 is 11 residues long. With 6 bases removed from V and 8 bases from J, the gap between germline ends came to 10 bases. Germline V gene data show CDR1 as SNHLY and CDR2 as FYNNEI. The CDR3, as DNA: TGTGCCAGCAGGGACAAGGGAGGCTACACCTTC. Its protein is CASRDKGGYTF.

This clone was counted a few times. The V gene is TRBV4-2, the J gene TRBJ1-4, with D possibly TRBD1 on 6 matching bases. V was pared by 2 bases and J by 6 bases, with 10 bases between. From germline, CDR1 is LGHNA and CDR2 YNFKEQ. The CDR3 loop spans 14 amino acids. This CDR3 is CASSQRGADEKLFF. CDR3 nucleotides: TGTGCCAGCAGCCAAAGGGGGGCAGATGAAAAACTGTTTTTT.

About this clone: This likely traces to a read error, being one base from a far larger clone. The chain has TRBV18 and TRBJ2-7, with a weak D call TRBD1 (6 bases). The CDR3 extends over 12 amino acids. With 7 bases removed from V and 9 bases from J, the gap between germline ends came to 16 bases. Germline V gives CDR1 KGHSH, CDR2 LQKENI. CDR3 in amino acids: CASLPDSRGQYF. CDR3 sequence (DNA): TGTGCCAGCTTACCGGACAGCCGGGGGCAGTACTTC.

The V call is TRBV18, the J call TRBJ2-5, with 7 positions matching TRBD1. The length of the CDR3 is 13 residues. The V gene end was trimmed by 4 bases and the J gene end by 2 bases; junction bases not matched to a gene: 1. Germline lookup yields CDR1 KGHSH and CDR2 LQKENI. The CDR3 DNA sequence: TGTGCCAGCTCACGGACAGGTCAAGAGACCCAGTACTTC. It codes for CASSRTGQETQYF.

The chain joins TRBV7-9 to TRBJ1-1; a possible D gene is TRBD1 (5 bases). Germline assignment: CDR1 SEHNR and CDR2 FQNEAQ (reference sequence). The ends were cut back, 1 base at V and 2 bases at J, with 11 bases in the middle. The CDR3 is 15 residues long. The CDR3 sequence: CASSLEGLPNTEAFF. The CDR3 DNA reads TGTGCCAGCAGCTTAGAGGGGTTGCCCAACACTGAAGCTTTCTTT. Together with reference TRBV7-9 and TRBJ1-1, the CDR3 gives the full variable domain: DTGVSQNPRHKITKRGQNVTFRCDPISEHNRLYWYRQTLGQGPEFLTYFQNEAQLEKSRLLSDRFSAERPKGSFSTLEIQRTEQGDSAMYLCASSLEGLPNTEAFFGQGTRLTVV.

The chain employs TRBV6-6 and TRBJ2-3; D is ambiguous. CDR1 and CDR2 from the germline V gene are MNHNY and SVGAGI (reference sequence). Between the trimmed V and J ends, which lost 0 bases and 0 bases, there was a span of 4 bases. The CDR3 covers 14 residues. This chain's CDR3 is CASSYSESTDTQYF. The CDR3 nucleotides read TGTGCCAGCAGTTACTCGGAGAGCACAGATACGCAGTATTTT.

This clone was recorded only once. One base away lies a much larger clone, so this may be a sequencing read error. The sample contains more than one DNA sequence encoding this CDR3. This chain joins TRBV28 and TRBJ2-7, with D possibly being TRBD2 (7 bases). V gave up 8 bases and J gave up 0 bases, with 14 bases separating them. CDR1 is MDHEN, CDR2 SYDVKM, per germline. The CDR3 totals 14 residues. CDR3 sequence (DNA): TGTGCCAGCGGGGGGGCAACTAACTCCTACGAGCAGTACTTC. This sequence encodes CASGGATNSYEQYF.

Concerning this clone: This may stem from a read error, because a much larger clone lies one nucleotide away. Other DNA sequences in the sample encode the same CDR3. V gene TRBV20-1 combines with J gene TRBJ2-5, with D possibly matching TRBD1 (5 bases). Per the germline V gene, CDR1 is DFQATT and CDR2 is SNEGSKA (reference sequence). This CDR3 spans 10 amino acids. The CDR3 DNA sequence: TGCAGCGCCAGGGAAGAGACCCAGTACTTC. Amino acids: CSAREETQYF.

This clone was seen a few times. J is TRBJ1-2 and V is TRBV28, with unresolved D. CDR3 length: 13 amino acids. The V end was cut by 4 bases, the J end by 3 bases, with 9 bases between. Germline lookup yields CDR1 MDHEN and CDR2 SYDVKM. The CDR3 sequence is CASSSGPYYGYTF. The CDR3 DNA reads TGTGCCAGCAGTTCCGGGCCGTACTATGGCTACACCTTC.

The DNA of the CDR3 is TGTGCCTGGAGTGTGAAATACTCGGGGAGTGCGATAAGCGAGCAGTACTTC. As protein: CAWSVKYSGSAISEQYF. This chain connects TRBV30 to TRBJ2-7, with a tentative D call TRBD2 (5 bases). V was trimmed by 0 bases and J by 6 bases, leaving 24 bases between them. Germline V gene sequence: CDR1 GTSNPN, CDR2 SVGIG (reference sequence). There are 17 residues in the CDR3.

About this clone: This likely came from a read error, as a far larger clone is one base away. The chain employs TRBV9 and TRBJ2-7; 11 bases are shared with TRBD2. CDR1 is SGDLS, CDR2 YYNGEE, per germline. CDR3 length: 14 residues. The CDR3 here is CASSVGSGREEQCF. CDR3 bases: TGTGCCAGCAGCGTAGGTAGCGGGAGGGAAGAGCAGTGCTTC.

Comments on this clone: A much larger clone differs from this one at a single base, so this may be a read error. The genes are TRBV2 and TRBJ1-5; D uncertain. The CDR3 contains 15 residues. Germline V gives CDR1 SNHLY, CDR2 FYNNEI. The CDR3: CASSERYYSSQPQHF. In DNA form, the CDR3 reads TGTGCCAGCAGTGAGCGGTACTATAGCAGTCAGCCCCAGCATTTT. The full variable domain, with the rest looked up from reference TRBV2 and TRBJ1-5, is EPEVTQTPSHQVTQMGQEVILRCVPISNHLYFYWYRQILGQKVEFLVSFYNNEISEKSEIFDDQFSVERPDGSNFTLKIRSTKLEDSAMYFCASSERYYSSQPQHFGDGTRLSIL.

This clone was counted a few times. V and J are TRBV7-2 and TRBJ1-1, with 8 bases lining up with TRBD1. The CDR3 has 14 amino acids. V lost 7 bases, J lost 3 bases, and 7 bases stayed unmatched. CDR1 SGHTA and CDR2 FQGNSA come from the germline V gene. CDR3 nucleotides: TGTGCCAGCATCCCTGACAGGGGTGACACTGAAGCTTTCTTT. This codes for CASIPDRGDTEAFF. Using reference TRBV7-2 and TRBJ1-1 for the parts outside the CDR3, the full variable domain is GAGVSQSPSNKVTEKGKDVELRCDPISGHTALYWYRQSLGQGLEFLIYFQGNSAPDKSGLPSDRFSAERTGGSVSTLTIQRTQQEDSAVYLCASIPDRGDTEAFFGQGTRLTVV.

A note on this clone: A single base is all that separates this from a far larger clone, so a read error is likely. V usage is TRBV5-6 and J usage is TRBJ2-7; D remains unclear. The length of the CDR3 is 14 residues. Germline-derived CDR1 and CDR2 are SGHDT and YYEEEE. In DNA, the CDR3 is TGTGCCGGCAGCTTGGCGCACATCTTTAACGAGCAGTACTTC. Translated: CAGSLAHIFNEQYF.

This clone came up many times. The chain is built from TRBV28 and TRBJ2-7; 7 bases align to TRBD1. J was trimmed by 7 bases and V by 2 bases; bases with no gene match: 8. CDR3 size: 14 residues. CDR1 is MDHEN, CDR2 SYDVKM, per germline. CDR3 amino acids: CASSLPGQVPEQYF. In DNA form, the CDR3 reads TGTGCCAGCAGTTTACCTGGACAGGTCCCGGAGCAGTACTTC.

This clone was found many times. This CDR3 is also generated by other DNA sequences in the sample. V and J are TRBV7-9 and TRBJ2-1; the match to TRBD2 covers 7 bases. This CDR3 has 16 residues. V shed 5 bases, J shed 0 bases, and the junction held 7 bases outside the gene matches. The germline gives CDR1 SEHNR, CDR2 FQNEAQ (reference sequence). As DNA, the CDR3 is TGTGCCAGCAGCCCCCGGGGCGGGAGCTCCTACAATGAGCAGTTCTTC. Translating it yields CASSPRGGSSYNEQFF.

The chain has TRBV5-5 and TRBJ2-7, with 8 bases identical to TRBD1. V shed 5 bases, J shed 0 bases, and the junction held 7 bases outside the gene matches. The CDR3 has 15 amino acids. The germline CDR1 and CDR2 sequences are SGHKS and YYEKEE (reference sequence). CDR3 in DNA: TGTGCCAGCAGGGACCGGGACAGGAGCTCCTACGAGCAGTACTTC. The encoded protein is CASRDRDRSSYEQYF.

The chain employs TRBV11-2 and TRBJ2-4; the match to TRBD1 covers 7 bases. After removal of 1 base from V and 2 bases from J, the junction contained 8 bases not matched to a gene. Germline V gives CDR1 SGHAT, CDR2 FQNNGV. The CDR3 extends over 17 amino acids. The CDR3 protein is CASSLVGGRETKNIQYF. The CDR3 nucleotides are TGTGCCAGCAGCTTAGTAGGGGGCAGGGAGACCAAAAACATTCAGTACTTC.